The rows below give T cell receptor beta chains drawn from one sample of a study of yellow fever vaccine responses in identical twins. TCRdb re-called the RT-PCR reads with MiXCR, one entry per CDR3 protein. The sample comprises approximately 18,000 distinct CDR3 sequences, roughly 60% of which are singletons, and about 7.7% rests with the top ten. The specimen comprised T cells from blood (PBMCs), unsorted or a sorted subset (not recorded which), sampled before or after yellow fever vaccination (not recorded which). These receptors all stem from a young woman who received the yellow fever vaccine. CDR3s include the opening cysteine and the closing phenylalanine or tryptophan. Each record gives: J gene, D gene, V gene, clone size, CDR3 DNA, CDR3 protein. A D gene is named only where the DNA matches it firmly. Some rows mark clone size as missing; the rest say once, few, many or name a class of expanded clone.

>TRBJ1-3|NA|TRBV29-1|few
TGCAGCGTTGAGACCAGGGGCGAAGGGAACACCATATATTTT
CSVETRGEGNTIYF
>TRBJ2-3|TRBD1|TRBV15|few
TGTGCCACCAGCAGGGATCGGGGACAGGGCACAGATACGCAGTATTTT
CATSRDRGQGTDTQYF
>TRBJ1-3|TRBD1|TRBV7-6|once
TGTGCCAGCAGCTTGACAGGGGGCGCATTCGGAAACACCATATATTTT
CASSLTGGAFGNTIYF
>TRBJ2-4|NA|TRBV24-1|NA
TGTGCCACCAGTTCGGAGAACATTCAGTACTTC
CATSSENIQYF
>TRBJ2-7|NA|TRBV28|NA
TGTGCCAGCAGTTCCCTTCTTATTTACGAGCAGTACTTC
CASSSLLIYEQYF
>TRBJ2-7|NA|TRBV18|NA
TGTGCCAGCTCACCAGGTCCCGAGCAGTACTTC
CASSPGPEQYF
>TRBJ2-3|NA|TRBV20-1|NA
TGCAGTGCCCGCCGGTTTGCCCCTAGCACAGATACGCAGTATTTT
CSARRFAPSTDTQYF
>TRBJ2-1|NA|TRBV11-1|once
TGTGCCAGCAGCGCCGGACTAAAAGTCATCACGAGGAACAACTACAATGAGCAGTTCTTC
CASSAGLKVITRNNYNEQFF
>TRBJ1-4|NA|TRBV11-2|NA
TGTGCCAGCAGCCAGACCTTTGTCGCTGAAAGGGAAAAACTGTTTTTT
CASSQTFVAEREKLFF
>TRBJ1-3|TRBD1|TRBV29-1|NA
TGCAGCGTCGCTACAGGGGTGGCTGGAAACACCATATATTTT
CSVATGVAGNTIYF
>TRBJ2-7|NA|TRBV11-3|NA
TGTGCCAGCAGCCCGCCCGGGGTCTACGAGCAGTACTTC
CASSPPGVYEQYF
>TRBJ2-3|NA|TRBV28|NA
TGTGCCAGCAGAGAACTAGTCACAGATACGCAGTATTTT
CASRELVTDTQYF
>TRBJ2-5|TRBD1|TRBV13|NA
TGTGCCAGCAGCCCCGACAGGGGGAAGTACCAAGAGACCCAGTACTTC
CASSPDRGKYQETQYF
>TRBJ2-5|NA|TRBV7-8|NA
TGTGCCAGCAGCTCATTGGGGGGCATGGAGACCCAGTACTTC
CASSSLGGMETQYF
>TRBJ2-1|TRBD2|TRBV20-1|NA
TGCAGTGCTGGGGGACTAGCGGGAGAATACAATGAGCAGTTCTTC
CSAGGLAGEYNEQFF
>TRBJ2-1|NA|TRBV2|once
TGTGCCAGCAGTGGTGGGCCATTGATGAATGAGCAGTTCTTC
CASSGGPLMNEQFF
>TRBJ2-1|TRBD1|TRBV11-1|NA
TGTGCCAGCAGCCAGACAGGGGGAATGTACAATGAGCAGTTCTTC
CASSQTGGMYNEQFF
>TRBJ2-1|NA|TRBV9|NA
TGTGCCAGCAGCGCATTAGGGCCAAGGGACAATGAGCAGTTCTTC
CASSALGPRDNEQFF
>TRBJ2-7|TRBD2|TRBV2|NA
TGTGCCAGCAGTGAAGTCCAAGGTAGCGGGAAGAAGGACGAGCAGTACTTC
CASSEVQGSGKKDEQYF
>TRBJ2-7|TRBD2|TRBV12-3/TRBV12-4|NA
TGTGCCAGCAGCCCTACTAGCGGGAGTTACGAGCAGTACTTC
CASSPTSGSYEQYF
>TRBJ1-5|TRBD1|TRBV11-2|NA
TGTGCCAGCAGCCGACGACAGGGGGAGAATAGCAATCAGCCCCAGCATTTT
CASSRRQGENSNQPQHF
>TRBJ1-1|NA|TRBV3-1|few
TGTGCCAGCAGCCACGGGACAAGGGCCCGCAACACTGAAGCTTTCTTT
CASSHGTRARNTEAFF
>TRBJ2-1|NA|TRBV4-2|once
TGTGCCAGCAGCCACGGACGGATTAGCTCCTACAATGAGCAGTTCTTC
CASSHGRISSYNEQFF
>TRBJ1-1|NA|TRBV18|NA
TGTGCCAGCTCAAGGACAGATATGAACACTGAAGCTTTCTTT
CASSRTDMNTEAFF
>TRBJ2-5|TRBD1|TRBV11-1|NA
TGTGCCAGCAGCTTACGCACAGGGGGGCAAGAGACCCAGTACTTC
CASSLRTGGQETQYF
>TRBJ1-1|NA|TRBV11-2|NA
TGTGCCAGCAGCTTCGAAACGAACACTGAAGCTTTCTTT
CASSFETNTEAFF
>TRBJ2-3|NA|TRBV7-9|NA
TGTGCCAGCAGACCATGGGAGTCCGATACGCAGTATTTT
CASRPWESDTQYF
>TRBJ1-1|NA|TRBV12-3/TRBV12-4|NA
TGTGCCAGCAGTCCGTTTCACTGGGAGATGAACACTGAAGCTTTCTTT
CASSPFHWEMNTEAFF
>TRBJ2-1|NA|TRBV24-1|few
TGTGCCACCAGTGATTTGACTAGCTCAGGCACCAATGAGCAGTTCTTC
CATSDLTSSGTNEQFF
>TRBJ2-1|NA|TRBV7-3|NA
TGTGCCAGCAGTTCTTATGACAATGAGCAGTTCTTC
CASSSYDNEQFF
>TRBJ2-2|TRBD2|TRBV15|few
TGTGCCACCAGCGGAGAGTTTCAGCCGGGAGGCACCGGGGAGCTGTTTTTT
CATSGEFQPGGTGELFF
>TRBJ1-1|NA|TRBV7-6|few
TGTGCCAGCAGCCCTCCGGGGCTCACTGAAGCTTTCTTT
CASSPPGLTEAFF
>TRBJ2-7|NA|TRBV13|NA
TGTGCCAGCAGCTTGAGCTCCTACGAGCAGTACTTC
CASSLSSYEQYF
>TRBJ1-3|TRBD1|TRBV24-1|NA
TGTGCCACCAAGAGCGCCGGGACAGGGTATAGGAGCACTATATATTTT
CATKSAGTGYRSTIYF
>TRBJ1-1|NA|TRBV11-1|NA
TGTGCCAGCAGTAAAAAAGATGGGGGTTTCGCTGAAGCTTTCTTT
CASSKKDGGFAEAFF
>TRBJ2-1|NA|TRBV18|few
TGTGCCAGCTCACGGGATAGCTCCTACAATGAGCAGTTCTTC
CASSRDSSYNEQFF
>TRBJ1-5|NA|TRBV20-1|NA
TGCAGTGCTCCCTCGGGGGGGCAGGGGAATCAGCCCCAGCATTTT
CSAPSGGQGNQPQHF
>TRBJ1-1|NA|TRBV29-1|few
TGCAGCGTTGGGCAGGGTGTCACTGAAGCTTTCTTT
CSVGQGVTEAFF
>TRBJ1-5|NA|TRBV7-9|NA
TGTGCCAGCAGCGACCGGACAGTCAATCAGCCCCAGCATTTT
CASSDRTVNQPQHF
>TRBJ1-4|NA|TRBV2|NA
TGTGCCAGCAGTGCGGGGACGAATAATGAAAAACTGTTTTTT
CASSAGTNNEKLFF